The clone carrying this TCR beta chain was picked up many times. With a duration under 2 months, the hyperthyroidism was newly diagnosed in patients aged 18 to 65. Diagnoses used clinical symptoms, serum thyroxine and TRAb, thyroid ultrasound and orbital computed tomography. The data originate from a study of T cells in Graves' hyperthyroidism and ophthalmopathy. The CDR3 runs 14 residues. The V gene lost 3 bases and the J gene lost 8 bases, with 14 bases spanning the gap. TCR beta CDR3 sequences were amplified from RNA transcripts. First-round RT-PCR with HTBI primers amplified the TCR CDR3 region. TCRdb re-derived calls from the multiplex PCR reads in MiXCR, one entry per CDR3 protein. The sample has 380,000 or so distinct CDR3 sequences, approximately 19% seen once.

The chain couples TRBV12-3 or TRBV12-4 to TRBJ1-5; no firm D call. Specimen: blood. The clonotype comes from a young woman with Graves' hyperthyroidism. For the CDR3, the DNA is TGTGCCAGCAGTTTGAGGCAGATGAGGGAGCCCCAGCATTTT. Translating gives CASSLRQMREPQHF.